The 12 T cell receptor beta chains presented below share a single source sample, sequenced in a study of shared clonotypes between healthy human individuals (dated by TCRdb to 2020 to 2022). Library preparation used the immunoSEQ multiplex PCR assay. TCRdb obtained this table from immuneACCESS and retained in-frame rearrangements with V and J assigned. These tables miss some clones; where compared with another copy, unresolved V genes account for less than half of the shortfall, and the remainder is unexplained. Counted in this sample were about 1.1 million clones; about four fifths of them appeared once. The ten most abundant clones make up 0.61% of the sample. Sequencing was performed on memory CD4+ T cells from PBMCs. This specimen's cell subset or site label, interpreted: CD45RA-negative fraction. These receptors all come from a man aged 18 to 29 in good health. Some clones in this sample may be carry-over from other donors' samples.

This chain joins TRBV11-3 and TRBJ2-2; 12 nucleotides agree with TRBD2. Germline trimming cut 0 bases from V and 5 bases from J; bases unmatched to any gene: 10. Germline V gives CDR1 SGHNT, CDR2 YENEEA. The CDR3 sequence is 19 residues long. For the CDR3, the DNA is TGTGCCAGCAGCTTAGATCATTGGCTAGCGGGAGGGCCGACCGGGGAGCTGTTTTTT. Its translation: CASSLDHWLAGGPTGELFF.

The chain combines TRBV5-1 with TRBJ2-2; 8 bases map to TRBD1. J gave up 10 bases and V 2 bases, and 10 bases lay outside the gene matches. Germline V gene data show CDR1 as SGHRS and CDR2 as YFSETQ. The CDR3 has 15 amino acids. CDR3 protein: CASSFSSQGGVELFF. The DNA for the CDR3 is TGCGCCAGCAGCTTTTCCTCACAGGGGGGCGTGGAGCTGTTTTTT.

The chain carries TRBV28 and TRBJ2-3; 13 bases match TRBD2. The CDR3 totals 16 residues. The trim removed 5 bases at V and 3 bases at J, leaving 5 bases unmatched. Germline V gene lookup returns CDR1 MDHEN and CDR2 SYDVKM. The DNA for the CDR3 is TGTGCCAGCAGTACACGGACTAGCGGGAGTACAGATACGCAGTATTTT. Its translation: CASSTRTSGSTDTQYF.

This chain joins TRBV6-1 and TRBJ2-5, with 9 bases lining up with TRBD2. V shed 6 bases, J shed 5 bases, and the junction held 7 bases outside the gene matches. The length of the CDR3 is 14 residues. Germline lookup yields CDR1 MNHNS and CDR2 SASEGT. CDR3 DNA: TGTGCCAGCAGGCAAATTAGCGGGAGTGAGACCCAGTACTTC. Translation gives CASRQISGSETQYF.

A word on this clone: This may be a read error: a much more frequent sequence differs by one nucleotide. The chain links TRBV4-2 to TRBJ2-2, with a tentative D call TRBD2 (6 bases). The CDR3 loop spans 16 amino acids. V was trimmed by 0 bases and J by 7 bases, leaving 15 bases between them. CDR1 and CDR2 (germline): LGHNA, YNFKEQ. The CDR3 loop reads CASSQDFGSVGGELFF. The DNA of the CDR3 is TGTGCCAGCAGCCAAGATTTCGGGAGCGTTGGCGGGGAGCTGTTTTTT.

The CDR3 is CAINTGASSGEQYF. The CDR3 bases are TGTGCCATCAACACCGGGGCATCATCGGGCGAGCAGTACTTC. V usage is TRBV10-3 and J usage is TRBJ2-7, with D tentatively TRBD1 or TRBD2 (5 bases each). CDR1 and CDR2 (germline): ENHRY, SYGVKD. This CDR3 has 14 residues. Trimming stripped 7 bases from V and 6 bases from J, with 19 bases between.

The chain recombines TRBV5-4 with TRBJ2-1, with 10 bases that match TRBD2. Germline lookup yields CDR1 SGHNT and CDR2 YYREEE (reference sequence). The CDR3 runs to 14 residues. V gave up 1 base and J gave up 7 bases; unmatched junction bases: 2. The CDR3 sequence: CASSLLAGANEQFF. The CDR3 bases are TGTGCCAGCAGCTTGCTAGCGGGAGCTAATGAGCAGTTCTTC.

A word on this clone: The CDR3 ends on some other residue instead of the conserved phenylalanine or tryptophan, so this is likely a read error. The J gene is TRBJ1-3, the V gene TRBV7-8; D is perhaps TRBD1 (6 bases). This CDR3 comprises 17 residues. Germline assignment: CDR1 SGHVS and CDR2 FQNEAQ. Trimming took off 6 bases at V and 1 base at J, with 19 bases between the two ends. Written as DNA, the CDR3 is TGTGCCAGCAGTCGAGGGGTGGCAGGGGCATCTGGAAACACCATATATTCT. Protein product: CASSRGVAGASGNTIYS.

A single count supports this clone. The gene calls are TRBV5-4 and TRBJ1-2; 8 nucleotides agree with TRBD1. The length of the CDR3 is 14 residues. V lost 2 bases, J lost 5 bases, and 5 bases stayed unmatched. Germline CDR1 reads SGHNT; CDR2 reads YYREEE (reference sequence). DNA for the CDR3: TGTGCCAGCAGCTTACTGACAGGGGCGTATGGCTACACCTTC. Translated, it gives CASSLLTGAYGYTF.

This chain uses TRBV6-1 with TRBJ2-5, with D unclear. V shed 8 bases and J shed 6 bases, with 7 bases lying between them. The V gene's germline CDR1 is MNHNS and CDR2 SASEGT. The CDR3 is made up of 10 amino acids. The CDR3 nucleotides read TGTGCCAGCGGCGAACAGACCCAGTACTTC. The encoded protein is CASGEQTQYF.

A note on this clone: The sample contains more than one DNA sequence encoding this CDR3. V and J are TRBV15 and TRBJ2-2; D unclear. V gave up 0 bases and J gave up 6 bases, with 2 bases separating them. Germline CDR1 LNHNV, CDR2 YYDKDF (reference sequence). The CDR3 length is 12 residues. The CDR3 nucleotides are TGTGCCACCAGCAGAGAGTCCGGGGAGCTGTTTTTT. This gives the protein CATSRESGELFF.

The J gene is TRBJ1-2, the V gene TRBV6-1, with TRBD1 matching 8 bases. After removal of 2 bases from V and 4 bases from J, the junction contained 9 bases not matched to a gene. Germline V gives CDR1 MNHNS, CDR2 SASEGT. The CDR3 extends over 16 amino acids. CDR3 sequence (DNA): TGTGCCAGCAGTGAATTCGGCAGGGGGCTCCCCTATGGCTACACCTTC. Protein product: CASSEFGRGLPYGYTF.